This note documents a single T cell receptor (beta chain) sequence. TCRdb keeps only in-frame clones here, not all; method: immunoSEQ multiplex PCR. The profile shows some 37,000 clones, about nine tenths of them singletons. The data were obtained in a study of blood T cell repertoires in COVID-19. This CDR3 contains 11 residues. CDR1 and CDR2 from the germline V gene are MGHDK and SYGVNS. Between the trimmed V and J ends, which lost 2 bases and 7 bases, there was a span of 5 bases. The chain joins TRBV25-1 to TRBJ1-1; unclear D gene. This clonotype originated in a human donor in a cohort sampled during active COVID-19. The sequenced sample consisted of peripheral blood. Here the CDR3 DNA reads TGTGCCAGCAGTGAAGGCGGTGAAGCTTTCTTT. It encodes CASSEGGEAFF.